This T cell receptor (beta chain) emerged from a study of blood T cell repertoires in COVID-19. As for the study in general: Italy, Spain and the United States were the sources of the convalescent and acute COVID-19 samples. The analysed material was cDNA or gDNA that came from T cells, B-cell-depleted T cells, or PBMCs.

The authors' processing: It was from reference gene primer amplification that nucleated cell counts were estimated. Data came from immunoSEQ multiplex PCR; TCRdb stores just in-frame clones and leaves some out. The D gene and trimming were derived from the DNA, and the V and J assignments and clone size from that table. The sample contains roughly 200,000 clones, over 75% of which appear only once. Sample: peripheral blood. This sequence originates from a man in his fifties or sixties with acute or convalescent COVID-19.

Written as DNA, the CDR3 is TGTGCCAGCAGCAGGGACTATTCCGCCGGGGAGCTGTTTTTT. The encoded protein is CASSRDYSAGELFF. J is TRBJ2-2 and V is TRBV7-9; 7 bases align to TRBD2. The CDR3 spans 14 residues. The germline CDR1 and CDR2 sequences are SEHNR and FQNEAQ (reference sequence). Germline trimming cut 5 bases from V and 6 bases from J; bases unmatched to any gene: 6.